This TCR beta chain was retrieved from a study of blood T cell repertoires in COVID-19. Study summary: Acute and convalescent COVID-19 samples came from the United States, Italy and Spain.

In germline, CDR1 is SGDLS, CDR2 YYNGEE. The CDR3 is 17 residues long. Trimming stripped 3 bases from V and 0 bases from J, with 16 bases between. The repertoire was sequenced with immunoSEQ multiplex PCR; TCRdb's copy has only in-frame clones and lacks some. The sample holds a few hundred thousand clones, roughly 90% seen once. The genes are TRBV9 and TRBJ1-5; D is unclear. Sequenced material: peripheral blood. The receptor was derived from a man aged 60 to 69 with acute or convalescent COVID-19. CDR3 amino acids: CASSEEAAPNSNQPQHF. CDR3 coding DNA: TGTGCCAGCAGCGAGGAGGCGGCACCCAATAGCAATCAGCCCCAGCATTTT.